This T cell receptor (beta chain) was captured by sequencing in a study of blood T cell repertoires in COVID-19. Overall study context: Both acute and convalescent COVID-19 samples were obtained from the United States, Italy and Spain. Sources were T cells, B-cell-depleted T cells, or PBMCs; the material itself was cDNA or gDNA.

Sequencing was performed with immunoSEQ multiplex PCR; in TCRdb, only in-frame clones are kept and a portion is missing. The repertoire holds roughly 200,000 clones, with around 87% as singletons. This clone was detected a few times. Germline V CDR1 and CDR2: SGDLS, YYNGEE. The CDR3 is made up of 16 amino acids. The V and J ends lost 3 bases and 6 bases, in that order; junction bases with no gene match: 9. This chain joins TRBV9 and TRBJ2-1; 10 bases agree with TRBD1. This receptor was identified in a middle-aged man with active or convalescent COVID-19. The sequencing input was peripheral blood. DNA of the CDR3: TGTGCCAGCAGCGCTCCAAGGACAGGGGGTCCCAATGAGCAGTTCTTC. Protein sequence: CASSAPRTGGPNEQFF.